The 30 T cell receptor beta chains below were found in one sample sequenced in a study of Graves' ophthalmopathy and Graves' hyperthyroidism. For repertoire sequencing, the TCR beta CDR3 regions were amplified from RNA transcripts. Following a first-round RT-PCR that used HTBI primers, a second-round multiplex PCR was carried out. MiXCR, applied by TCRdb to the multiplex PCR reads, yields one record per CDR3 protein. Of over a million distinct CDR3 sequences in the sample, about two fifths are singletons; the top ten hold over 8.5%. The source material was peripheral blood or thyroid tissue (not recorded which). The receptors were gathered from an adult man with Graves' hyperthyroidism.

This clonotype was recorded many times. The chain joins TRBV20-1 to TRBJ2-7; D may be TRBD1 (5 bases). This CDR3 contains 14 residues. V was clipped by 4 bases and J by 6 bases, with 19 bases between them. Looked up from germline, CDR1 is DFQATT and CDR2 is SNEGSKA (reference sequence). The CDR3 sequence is CSAMGPSVSAEQYF. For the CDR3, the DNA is TGCAGTGCTATGGGGCCCTCGGTGTCCGCCGAGCAGTACTTC.

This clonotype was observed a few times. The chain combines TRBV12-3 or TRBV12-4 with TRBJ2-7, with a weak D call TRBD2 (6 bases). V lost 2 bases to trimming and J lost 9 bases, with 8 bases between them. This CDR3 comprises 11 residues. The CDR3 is CASSLSGVQYF. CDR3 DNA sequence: TGTGCCAGCAGTTTATCGGGGGTGCAGTACTTC.

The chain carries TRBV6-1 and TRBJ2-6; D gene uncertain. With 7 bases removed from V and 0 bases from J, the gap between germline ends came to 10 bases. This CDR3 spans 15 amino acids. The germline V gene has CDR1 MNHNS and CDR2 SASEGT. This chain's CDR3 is CASTQSYSGANVLTF. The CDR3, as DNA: TGTGCCAGCACCCAAAGTTACTCTGGGGCCAACGTCCTGACTTTC.

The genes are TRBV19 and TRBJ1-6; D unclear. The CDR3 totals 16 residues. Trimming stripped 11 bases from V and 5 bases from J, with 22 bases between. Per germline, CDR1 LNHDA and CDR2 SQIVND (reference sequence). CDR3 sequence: CAWSGSSGSHNSPLHF. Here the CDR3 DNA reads TGTGCCTGGAGCGGAAGCTCGGGCAGTCATAATTCACCCCTCCACTTT.

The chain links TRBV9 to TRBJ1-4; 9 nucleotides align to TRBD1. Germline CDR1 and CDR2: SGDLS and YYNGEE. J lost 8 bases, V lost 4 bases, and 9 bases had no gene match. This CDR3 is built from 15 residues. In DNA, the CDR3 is TGTGCCAGCAGCCCGGGGGGGACAGGGAAAGAAAAACTGTTTTTT. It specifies CASSPGGTGKEKLFF. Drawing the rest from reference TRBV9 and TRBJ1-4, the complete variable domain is DSGVTQTPKHLITATGQRVTLRCSPRSGDLSVYWYQQSLDQGLQFLIQYYNGEERAKGNILERFSAQQFPDLHSELNLSSLELGDSALYFCASSPGGTGKEKLFFGSGTQLSVL.

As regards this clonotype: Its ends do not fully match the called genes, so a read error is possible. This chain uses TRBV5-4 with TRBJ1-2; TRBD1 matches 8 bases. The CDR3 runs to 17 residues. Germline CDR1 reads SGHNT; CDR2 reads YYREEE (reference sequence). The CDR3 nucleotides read TGTGCCAGCAGCTTGCCCCGGACAGGGAGGCCCCACTATGGCCACACCTTC. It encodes CASSLPRTGRPHYGHTF.

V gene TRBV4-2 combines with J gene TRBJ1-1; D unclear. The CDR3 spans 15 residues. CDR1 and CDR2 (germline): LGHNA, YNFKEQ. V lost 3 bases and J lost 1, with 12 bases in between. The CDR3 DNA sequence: TGTGCCAGCAGCCAGGAGGAGGGCACGAACACTGAAGCTTTCTTT. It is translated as CASSQEEGTNTEAFF.

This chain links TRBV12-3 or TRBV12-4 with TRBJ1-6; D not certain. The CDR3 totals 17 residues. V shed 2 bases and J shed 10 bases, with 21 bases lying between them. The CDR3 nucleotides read TGTGCCAGCAGTTTATCTTTCCCCCCCCGACACGGCTCACCCCTCCACTTT. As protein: CASSLSFPPRHGSPLHF.

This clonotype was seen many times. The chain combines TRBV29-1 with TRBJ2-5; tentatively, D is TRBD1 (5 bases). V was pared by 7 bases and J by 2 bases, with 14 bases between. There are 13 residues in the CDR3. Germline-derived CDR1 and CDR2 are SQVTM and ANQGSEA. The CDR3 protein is CSAGSGAQETQYF. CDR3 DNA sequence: TGCAGCGCCGGCTCTGGGGCTCAAGAGACCCAGTACTTC.

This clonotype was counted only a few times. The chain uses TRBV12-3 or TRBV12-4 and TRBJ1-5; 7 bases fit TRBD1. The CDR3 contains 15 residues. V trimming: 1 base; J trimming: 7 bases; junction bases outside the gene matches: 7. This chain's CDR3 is CASSLGDRTLQPQHF. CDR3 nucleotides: TGTGCCAGCAGTTTAGGGGACAGAACTCTCCAGCCCCAGCATTTT.

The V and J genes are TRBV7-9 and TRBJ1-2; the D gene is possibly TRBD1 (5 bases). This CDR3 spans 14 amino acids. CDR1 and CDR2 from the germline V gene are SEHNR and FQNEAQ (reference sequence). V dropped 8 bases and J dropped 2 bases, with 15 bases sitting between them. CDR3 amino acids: CASSSRDANYGYTF. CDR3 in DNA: TGTGCCAGCTCATCCCGGGACGCCAACTATGGCTACACCTTC.

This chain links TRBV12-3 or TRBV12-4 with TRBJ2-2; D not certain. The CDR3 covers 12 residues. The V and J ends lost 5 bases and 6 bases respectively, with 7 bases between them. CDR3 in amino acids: CASSPHAGELFF. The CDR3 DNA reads TGTGCCAGCAGTCCGCACGCCGGGGAGCTGTTTTTT.

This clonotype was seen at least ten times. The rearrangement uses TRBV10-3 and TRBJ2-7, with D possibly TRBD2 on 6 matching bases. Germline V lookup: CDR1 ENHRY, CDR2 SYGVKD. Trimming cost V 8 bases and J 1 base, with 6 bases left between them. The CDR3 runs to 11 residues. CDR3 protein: CAIGGSYEQYF. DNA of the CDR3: TGTGCCATCGGGGGGTCCTACGAGCAGTACTTC.

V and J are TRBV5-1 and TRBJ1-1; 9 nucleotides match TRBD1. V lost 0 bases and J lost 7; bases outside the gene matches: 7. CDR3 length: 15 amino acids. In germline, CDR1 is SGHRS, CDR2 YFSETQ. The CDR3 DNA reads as TGCGCCAGCAGCTTGGACAGGGGGCTACCTAATGAAGCTTTCTTT. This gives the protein CASSLDRGLPNEAFF.

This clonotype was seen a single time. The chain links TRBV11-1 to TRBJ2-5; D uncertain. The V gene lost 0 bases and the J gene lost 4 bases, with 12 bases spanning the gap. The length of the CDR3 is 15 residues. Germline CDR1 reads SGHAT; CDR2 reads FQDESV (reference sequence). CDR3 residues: CASSLAGEAGETQYF. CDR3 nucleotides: TGTGCCAGCAGCTTAGCAGGAGAAGCTGGAGAGACCCAGTACTTC. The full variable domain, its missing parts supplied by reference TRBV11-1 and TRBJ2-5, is EAEVAQSPRYKITEKSQAVAFWCDPISGHATLYWYRQILGQGPELLVQFQDESVVDDSQLPKDRFSAERLKGVDSTLKIQPAELGDSAMYLCASSLAGEAGETQYFGPGTRLLVL.

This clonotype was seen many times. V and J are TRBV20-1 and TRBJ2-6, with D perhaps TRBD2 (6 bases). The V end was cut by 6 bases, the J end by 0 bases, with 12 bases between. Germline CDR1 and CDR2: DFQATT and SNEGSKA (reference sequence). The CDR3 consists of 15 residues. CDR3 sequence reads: CSAPRGISGANVLTF. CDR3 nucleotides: TGCAGTGCCCCTCGGGGGATCTCTGGGGCCAACGTCCTGACTTTC.

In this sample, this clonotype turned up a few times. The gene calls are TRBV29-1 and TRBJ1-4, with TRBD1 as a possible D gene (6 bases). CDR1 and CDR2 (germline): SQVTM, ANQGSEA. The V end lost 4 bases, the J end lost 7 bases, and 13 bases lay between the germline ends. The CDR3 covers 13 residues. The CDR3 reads CSVAGGAGEKLFF. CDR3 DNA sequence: TGCAGCGTTGCGGGGGGCGCGGGTGAAAAACTGTTTTTT.

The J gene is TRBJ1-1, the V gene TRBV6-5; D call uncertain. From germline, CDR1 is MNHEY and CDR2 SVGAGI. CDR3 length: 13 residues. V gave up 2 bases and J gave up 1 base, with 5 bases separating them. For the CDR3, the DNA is TGTGCCAGCAGTTACCTGCAGAACACTGAAGCTTTCTTT. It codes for CASSYLQNTEAFF.

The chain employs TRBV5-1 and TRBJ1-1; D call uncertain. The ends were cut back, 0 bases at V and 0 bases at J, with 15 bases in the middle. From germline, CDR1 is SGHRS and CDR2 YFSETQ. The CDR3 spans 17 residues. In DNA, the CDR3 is TGCGCCAGCAGCTTGGGGCCATCCAGGCTAATGAACACTGAAGCTTTCTTT. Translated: CASSLGPSRLMNTEAFF.

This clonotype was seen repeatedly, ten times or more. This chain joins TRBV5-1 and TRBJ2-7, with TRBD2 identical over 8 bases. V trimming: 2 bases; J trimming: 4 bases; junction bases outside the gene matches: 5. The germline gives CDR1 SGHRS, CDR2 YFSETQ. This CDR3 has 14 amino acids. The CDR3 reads CASSLSGSRYEQYF. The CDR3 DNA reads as TGCGCCAGCAGCTTAAGCGGGAGTCGGTACGAGCAGTACTTC.

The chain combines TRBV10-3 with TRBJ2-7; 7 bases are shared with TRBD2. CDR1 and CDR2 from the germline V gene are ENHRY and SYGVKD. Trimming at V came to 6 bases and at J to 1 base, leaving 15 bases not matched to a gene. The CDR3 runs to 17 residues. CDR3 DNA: TGTGCCATCAGGCCGGACGAGGGAGCGGGAATGTCCTACGAGCAGTACTTC. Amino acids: CAIRPDEGAGMSYEQYF.

The CDR3 reads CASSSPGTGFTQPQHF. CDR3 DNA sequence: TGCGCCAGCAGCTCCCCCGGGACAGGGTTTACTCAGCCCCAGCATTTT. This chain connects TRBV5-1 to TRBJ1-5, with 9 bases matching TRBD1. Per germline, CDR1 SGHRS and CDR2 YFSETQ. The V gene end was trimmed by 3 bases and the J gene end by 6 bases; junction bases not matched to a gene: 10. This CDR3 region has 16 residues.

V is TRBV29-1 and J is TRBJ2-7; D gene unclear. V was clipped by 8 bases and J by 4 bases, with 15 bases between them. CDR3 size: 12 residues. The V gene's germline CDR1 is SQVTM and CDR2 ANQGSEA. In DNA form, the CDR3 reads TGCAGCAGGACGGAGAACCTTTACGAGCAGTACTTC. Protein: CSRTENLYEQYF.

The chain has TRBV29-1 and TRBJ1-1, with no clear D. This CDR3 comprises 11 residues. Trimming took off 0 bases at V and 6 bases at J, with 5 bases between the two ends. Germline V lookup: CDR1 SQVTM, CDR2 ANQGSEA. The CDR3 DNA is TGCAGCGTTGAAGACAGTCCTGAAGCTTTCTTT. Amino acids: CSVEDSPEAFF.

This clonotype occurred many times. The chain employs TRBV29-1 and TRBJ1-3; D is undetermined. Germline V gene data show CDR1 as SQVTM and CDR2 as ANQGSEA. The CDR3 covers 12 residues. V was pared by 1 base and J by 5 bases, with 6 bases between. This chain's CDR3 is CSVEVRRNTIYF. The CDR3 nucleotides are TGCAGCGTTGAAGTTCGAAGAAACACCATATATTTT.

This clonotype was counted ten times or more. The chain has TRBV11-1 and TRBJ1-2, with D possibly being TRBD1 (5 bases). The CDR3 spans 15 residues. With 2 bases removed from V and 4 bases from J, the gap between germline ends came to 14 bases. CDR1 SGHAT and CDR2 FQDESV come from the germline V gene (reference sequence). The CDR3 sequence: CASSLCDSLFYGYTF. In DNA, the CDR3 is TGTGCCAGCAGCTTATGTGACAGCCTTTTCTATGGCTACACCTTC. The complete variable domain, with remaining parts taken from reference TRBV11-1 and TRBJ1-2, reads EAEVAQSPRYKITEKSQAVAFWCDPISGHATLYWYRQILGQGPELLVQFQDESVVDDSQLPKDRFSAERLKGVDSTLKIQPAELGDSAMYLCASSLCDSLFYGYTFGSGTRLTVV.

This CDR3 reads CARVCRGNNSPLHF. The CDR3 DNA reads as TGTGCCAGAGTTTGCAGGGGAAACAATTCACCCCTCCACTTT. The chain carries TRBV6-5 and TRBJ1-6; D might be TRBD1 (6 bases). This CDR3 region has 14 residues. V was trimmed by 9 bases and J by 7 bases, leaving 16 bases between them. Per the germline V gene, CDR1 is MNHEY and CDR2 is SVGAGI.

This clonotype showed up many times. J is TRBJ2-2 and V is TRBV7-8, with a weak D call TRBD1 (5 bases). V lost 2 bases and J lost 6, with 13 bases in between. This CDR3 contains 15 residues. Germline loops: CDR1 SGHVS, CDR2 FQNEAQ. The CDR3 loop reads CASSLIGLGAGELFF. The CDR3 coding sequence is TGTGCCAGCAGCTTAATCGGGCTAGGGGCCGGGGAGCTGTTTTTT.

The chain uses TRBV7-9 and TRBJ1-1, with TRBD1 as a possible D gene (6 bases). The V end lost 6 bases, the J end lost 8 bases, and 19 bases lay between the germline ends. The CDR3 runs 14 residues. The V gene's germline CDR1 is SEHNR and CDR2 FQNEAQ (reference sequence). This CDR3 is CASSFPLTGSEAFF. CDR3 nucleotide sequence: TGTGCCAGCAGTTTTCCTCTTACAGGGTCCGAAGCTTTCTTT.

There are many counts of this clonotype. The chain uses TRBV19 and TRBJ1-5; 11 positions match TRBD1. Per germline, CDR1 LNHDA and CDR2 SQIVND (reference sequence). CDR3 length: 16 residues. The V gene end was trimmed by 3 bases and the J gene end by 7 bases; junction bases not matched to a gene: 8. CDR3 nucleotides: TGTGCCAGTAGTATTCCAGGACAGGGGGCGCGACAGCCCCAGCATTTT. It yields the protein CASSIPGQGARQPQHF.